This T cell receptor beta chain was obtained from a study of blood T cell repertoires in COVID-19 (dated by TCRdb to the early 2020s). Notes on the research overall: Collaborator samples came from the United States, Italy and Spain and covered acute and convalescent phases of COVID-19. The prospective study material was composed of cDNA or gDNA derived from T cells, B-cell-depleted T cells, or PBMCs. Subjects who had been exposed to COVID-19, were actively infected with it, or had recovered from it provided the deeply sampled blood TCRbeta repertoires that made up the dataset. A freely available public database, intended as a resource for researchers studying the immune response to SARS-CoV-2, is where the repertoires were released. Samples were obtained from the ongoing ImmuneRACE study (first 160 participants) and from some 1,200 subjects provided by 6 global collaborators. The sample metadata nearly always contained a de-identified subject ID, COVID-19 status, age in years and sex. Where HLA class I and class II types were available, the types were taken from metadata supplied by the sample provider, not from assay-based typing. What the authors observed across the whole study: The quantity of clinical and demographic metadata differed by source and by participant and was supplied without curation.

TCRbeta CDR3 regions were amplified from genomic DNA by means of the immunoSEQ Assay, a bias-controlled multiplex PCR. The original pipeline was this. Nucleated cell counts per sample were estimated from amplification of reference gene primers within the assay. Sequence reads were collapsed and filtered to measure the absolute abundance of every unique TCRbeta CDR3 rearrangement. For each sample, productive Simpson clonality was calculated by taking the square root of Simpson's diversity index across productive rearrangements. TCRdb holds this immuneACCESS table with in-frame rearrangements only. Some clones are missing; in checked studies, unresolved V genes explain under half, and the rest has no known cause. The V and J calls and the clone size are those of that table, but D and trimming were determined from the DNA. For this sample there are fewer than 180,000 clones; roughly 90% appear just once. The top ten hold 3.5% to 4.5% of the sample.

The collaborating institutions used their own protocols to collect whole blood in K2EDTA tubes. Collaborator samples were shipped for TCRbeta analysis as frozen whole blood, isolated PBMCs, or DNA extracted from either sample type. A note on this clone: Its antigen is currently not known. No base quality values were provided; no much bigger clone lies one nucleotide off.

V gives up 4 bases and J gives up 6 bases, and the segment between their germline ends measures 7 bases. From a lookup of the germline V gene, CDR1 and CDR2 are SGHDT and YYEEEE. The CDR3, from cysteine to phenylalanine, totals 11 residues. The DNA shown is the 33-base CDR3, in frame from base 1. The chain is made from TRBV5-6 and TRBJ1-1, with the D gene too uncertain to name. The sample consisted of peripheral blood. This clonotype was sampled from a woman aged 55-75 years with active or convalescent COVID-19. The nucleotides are TGTGCCAGCAGCCGCGGGTCTGAAGCTTTCTTT. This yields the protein CASSRGSEAFF. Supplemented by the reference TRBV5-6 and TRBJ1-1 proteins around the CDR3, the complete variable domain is DAGVTQSPTHLIKTRGQQVTLRCSPKSGHDTVSWYQQALGQGPQFIFQYYEEEERQRGNFPDRFSGHQFPNYSSELNVNALLLGDSALYLCASSRGSEAFFGQGTRLTVV.